The clone carrying this T cell receptor beta chain was seen ten or more times. The CDR3 sequence is 14 residues long. In germline, CDR1 is MNHEY, CDR2 SVGEGT. V was shortened by 2 bases and J by 2 bases, with 9 bases between the two germline ends. The sample belongs to a study of identical twins. The cDNA had a unique molecular identifier and a template-switch universal primer site. Via MiXCR, TCRdb re-called the 5' RACE reads, giving one row per CDR3 protein. The sample has approximately 350,000 distinct CDR3 sequences; around an eighth are singletons. These same data were also listed under a study on yellow fever vaccine responses in identical twins.

Sequencing was performed on CD8+ T cells sorted from blood. The J gene is TRBJ2-5, the V gene TRBV6-2 or TRBV6-3, with D maybe TRBD2 (5 bases). The receptor was isolated from a woman in her late teens or twenties in good health. CDR3: CASSYPDFQETQYF. The CDR3 bases are TGTGCCAGCAGTTACCCGGACTTTCAAGAGACCCAGTACTTC.